This TCR beta chain comes out of a study of cytomegalovirus exposure and HLA in healthy donors. The CDR3 length is 16 residues. CDR1 is ENHRY and CDR2 is SYGVKD in the germline V gene. Between the trimmed V and J ends, which lost 3 bases and 5 bases, there was a span of 18 bases. Whole-study results and caveats: High sensitivity and specificity were reportedly achieved when the classifier diagnosed cytomegalovirus status. In the analysis, some V segments, TRBV6-2 and TRBV6-3 included, were excluded as indistinguishable. A link between a missense DCLRE1C variant and TCR beta V- and J-gene trimming emerged from a later analysis. The study put 150 or so TCR beta chains on its list as cytomegalovirus-associated.

As concerns this clone: Its cognate antigen is unknown.

With 60 Vbeta and 13 Jbeta primers, the PCR was carried out. Produced via immunoSEQ multiplex PCR; TCRdb's table is partial and in-frame only. The top ten hold about 1.5% of the sample, which has fewer than 150,000 clones, over 65% seen once. Sequencing used PBMCs. The origin of this receptor is a woman in her twenties or thirties in good health and CMV-seronegative. The V gene is TRBV10-3, the J gene TRBJ2-3; D possibly corresponds to TRBD2 (7 bases). The CDR3 DNA reads as TGTGCCATCAGTGATACTAGCCGGGGAGGGGGAGATACGCAGTATTTT. Its protein is CAISDTSRGGGDTQYF.